This T cell receptor beta chain comes out of a study of cytomegalovirus exposure and HLA in healthy donors. General study findings and limits: It was taken for granted in presence/absence analyses that sequencing depth across donors was roughly uniform.

In the PCR, 60 Vbeta and 13 Jbeta primers were used. The assay was immunoSEQ multiplex PCR, and TCRdb's table has in-frame clones only and misses some. The table records 130,000 to 150,000 clones, approximately 80% of them present only once. This clone came up many times. Its matching antigen is unknown. These donors counted as nominally healthy when sampled, but unrecorded immune exposures were likely. The source of this sequence is a male donor in good health and CMV-seronegative. The sequencing sample was made of PBMCs.

The CDR3 DNA sequence: TGTGCCAGTAGGACCGAGGACAGGGGATTGGACACTGAAGCTTTCTTT. Protein product: CASRTEDRGLDTEAFF. This sequence joins TRBV19 and TRBJ1-1; 9 positions match TRBD1. The J segment lost 3 bases and the V segment lost 6 bases, leaving 11 bases of the junction unmatched. Germline V gene lookup returns CDR1 LNHDA and CDR2 SQIVND (reference sequence). CDR3 length: 16 amino acids.